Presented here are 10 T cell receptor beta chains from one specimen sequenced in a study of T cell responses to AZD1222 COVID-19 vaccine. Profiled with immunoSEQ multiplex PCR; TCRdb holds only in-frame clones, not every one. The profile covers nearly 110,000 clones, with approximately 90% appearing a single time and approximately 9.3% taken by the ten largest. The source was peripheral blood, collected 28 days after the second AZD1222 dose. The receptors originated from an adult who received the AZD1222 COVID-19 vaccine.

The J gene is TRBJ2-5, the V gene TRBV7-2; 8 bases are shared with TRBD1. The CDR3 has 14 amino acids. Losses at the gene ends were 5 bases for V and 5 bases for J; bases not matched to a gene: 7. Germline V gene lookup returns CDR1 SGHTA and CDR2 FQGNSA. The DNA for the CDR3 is TGTGCCAGCAGCCTCCGTCGGGACAGGGAGACCCAGTACTTC. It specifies CASSLRRDRETQYF.

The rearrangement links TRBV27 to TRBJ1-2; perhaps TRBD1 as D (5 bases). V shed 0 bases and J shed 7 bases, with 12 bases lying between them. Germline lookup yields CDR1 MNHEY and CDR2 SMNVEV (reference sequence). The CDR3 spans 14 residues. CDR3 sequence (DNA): TGTGCCAGCAGTTTATCCGGCCAGGGCGGTGGCTACACCTTC. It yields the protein CASSLSGQGGGYTF.

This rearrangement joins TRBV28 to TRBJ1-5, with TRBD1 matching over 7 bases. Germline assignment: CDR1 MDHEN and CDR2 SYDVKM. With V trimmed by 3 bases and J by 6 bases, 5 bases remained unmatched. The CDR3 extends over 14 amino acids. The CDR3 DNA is TGTGCCAGCAGTTTGGTACAGGGGACTCAGCCCCAGCATTTT. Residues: CASSLVQGTQPQHF.

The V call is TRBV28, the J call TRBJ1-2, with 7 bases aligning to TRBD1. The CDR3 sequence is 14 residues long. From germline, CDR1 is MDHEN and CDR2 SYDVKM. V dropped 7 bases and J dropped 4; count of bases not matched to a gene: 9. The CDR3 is CASTPVQGPYGYTF. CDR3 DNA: TGTGCCAGCACCCCCGTACAGGGGCCCTATGGCTACACCTTC.

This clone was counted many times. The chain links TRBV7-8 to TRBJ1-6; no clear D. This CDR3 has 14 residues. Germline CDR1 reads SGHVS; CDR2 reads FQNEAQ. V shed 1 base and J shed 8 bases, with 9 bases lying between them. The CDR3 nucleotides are TGTGCCAGCAGCTTAGACAGAGAGGATTCACCCCTCCACTTT. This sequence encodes CASSLDREDSPLHF.

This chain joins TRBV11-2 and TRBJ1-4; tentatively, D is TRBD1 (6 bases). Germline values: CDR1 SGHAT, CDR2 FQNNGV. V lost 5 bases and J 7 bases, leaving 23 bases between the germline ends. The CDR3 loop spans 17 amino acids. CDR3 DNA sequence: TGTGCCAGCAGCGAAGCCGCGAGGGCAGGGGTACGTGAAAAACTGTTTTTT. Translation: CASSEAARAGVREKLFF.

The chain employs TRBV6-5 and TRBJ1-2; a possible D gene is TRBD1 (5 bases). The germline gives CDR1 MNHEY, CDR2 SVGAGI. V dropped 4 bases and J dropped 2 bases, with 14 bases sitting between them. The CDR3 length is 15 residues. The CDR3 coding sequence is TGTGCCAGCAGTTTACTAGGGGAGGCCAACTATGGCTACACCTTC. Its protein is CASSLLGEANYGYTF.

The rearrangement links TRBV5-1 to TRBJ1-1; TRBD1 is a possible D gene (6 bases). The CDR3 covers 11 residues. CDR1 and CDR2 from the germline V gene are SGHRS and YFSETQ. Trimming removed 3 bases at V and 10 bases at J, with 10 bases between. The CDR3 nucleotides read TGCGCCAGCAGCTCGACAGGCGGAGCTTTCTTT. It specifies CASSSTGGAFF.

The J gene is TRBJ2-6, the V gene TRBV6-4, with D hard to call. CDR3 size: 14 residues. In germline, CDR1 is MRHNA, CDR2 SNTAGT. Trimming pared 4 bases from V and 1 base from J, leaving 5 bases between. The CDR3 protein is CASSALSGANVLTF. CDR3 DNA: TGTGCCAGCAGTGCACTATCTGGGGCCAACGTCCTGACTTTC.

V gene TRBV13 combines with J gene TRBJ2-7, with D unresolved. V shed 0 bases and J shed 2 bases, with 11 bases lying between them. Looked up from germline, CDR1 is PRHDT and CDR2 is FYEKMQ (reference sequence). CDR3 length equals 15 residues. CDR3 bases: TGTGCCAGCAGCTTAGGCCCAACTCTCACCTACGAGCAGTACTTC. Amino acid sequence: CASSLGPTLTYEQYF.